This TCR beta chain appears in the sequencing data of a study of T-cell reconstitution after alpha-beta-depleted transplantation in children. This clonotype has a handful of counts. A library of TCRbeta sequences, prepared with unique molecular identifiers, was generated. TCRdb reanalysed the PCR reads using MiXCR and keeps one entry per CDR3 protein. There are 250,000 to 400,000 distinct CDR3 sequences in the sample; approximately 23% occur only once, and about 10% lies in the top ten. Sample: PBMCs, mostly from graft donor cells, taken 180 days after TCRalphabeta/CD19-depleted stem cell transplant. This TCR was sampled from a male patient younger than 18 who had a stem cell transplant for acute lymphoblastic leukemia, so the T cells may come from the graft donor.

This CDR3 reads CASSPTPSGEQYF. For the CDR3, the DNA is TGCGCCAGCAGCCCTACCCCCTCGGGCGAGCAGTACTTC. V and J are TRBV5-1 and TRBJ2-7, with D uncertain. V was pared by 4 bases and J by 6 bases, with 14 bases between. Germline CDR1 is SGHRS and CDR2 is YFSETQ. The CDR3 is made up of 13 amino acids. The full variable domain, rest sourced from reference TRBV5-1 and TRBJ2-7, is KAGVTQTPRYLIKTRGQQVTLSCSPISGHRSVSWYQQTPGQGLQFLFEYFSETQRNKGNFPGRFSGRQFSNSRSEMNVSTLELGDSALYLCASSPTPSGEQYFGPGTRLTVT.